In its sample, the clone carrying this T cell receptor beta chain was seen a few times. Profiled with immunoSEQ multiplex PCR; TCRdb holds only in-frame clones, not every one. The sample has approximately 58,000 clones; approximately 87% are singletons. Germline CDR1 reads ENHRY; CDR2 reads SYGVKD. The CDR3 consists of 14 residues. V shed 0 bases and J 9 bases; nucleotides not matched to a gene: 5. This entry is derived from a study of control samples from healthy donors and cancer patients. The sequence was collected from a woman aged 55 to 70 with lung cancer. The chain couples TRBV10-3 to TRBJ2-1; 7 bases agree with TRBD2. The sequencing input was PBMCs. The CDR3 bases are TGTGCCATCAGTGAGTCTGGGCCGGGAGGTGAGCAGTTCTTC. It specifies CAISESGPGGEQFF.